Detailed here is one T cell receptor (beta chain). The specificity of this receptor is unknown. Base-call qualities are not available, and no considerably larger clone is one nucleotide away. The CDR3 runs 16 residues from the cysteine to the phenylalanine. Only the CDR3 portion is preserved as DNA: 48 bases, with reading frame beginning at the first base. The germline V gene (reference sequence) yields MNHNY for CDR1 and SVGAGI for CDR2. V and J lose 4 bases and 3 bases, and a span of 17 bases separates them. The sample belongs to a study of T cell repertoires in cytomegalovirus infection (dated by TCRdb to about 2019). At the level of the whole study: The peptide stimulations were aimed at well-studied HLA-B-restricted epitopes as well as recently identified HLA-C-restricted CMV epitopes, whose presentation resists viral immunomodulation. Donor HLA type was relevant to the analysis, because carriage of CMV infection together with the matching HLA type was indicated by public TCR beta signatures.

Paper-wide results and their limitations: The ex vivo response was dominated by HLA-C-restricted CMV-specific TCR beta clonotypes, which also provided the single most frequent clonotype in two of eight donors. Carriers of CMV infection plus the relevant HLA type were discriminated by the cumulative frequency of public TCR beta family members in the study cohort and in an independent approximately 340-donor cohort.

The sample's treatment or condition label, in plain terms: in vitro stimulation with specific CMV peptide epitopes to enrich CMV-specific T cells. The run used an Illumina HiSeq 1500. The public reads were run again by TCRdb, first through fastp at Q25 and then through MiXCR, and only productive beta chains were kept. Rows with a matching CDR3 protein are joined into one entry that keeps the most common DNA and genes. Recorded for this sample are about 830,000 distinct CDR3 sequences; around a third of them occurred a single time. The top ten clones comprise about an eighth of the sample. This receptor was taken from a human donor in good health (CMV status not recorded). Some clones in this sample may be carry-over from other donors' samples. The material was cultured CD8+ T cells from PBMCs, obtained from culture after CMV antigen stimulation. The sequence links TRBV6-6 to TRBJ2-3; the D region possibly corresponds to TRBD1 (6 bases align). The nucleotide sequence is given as TGTGCCAGCAGTTTCCCGGCAGGGGTGATAACAGATACGCAGTATTTT. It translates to CASSFPAGVITDTQYF.